This TCR beta chain stems from a study of vaccination and CD4 T cells after COVID-19. Comment on this clonotype: Its antigen is unknown.

Treatment denoted: approximately nine-day PBMC culture with coronavirus spike peptide pools or control peptides (ViraFEST assay). From the unexposed donor, CD4+ T cells were collected ahead of the COVID-19 pandemic (2011-2018). In germline, CDR1 is MDHEN, CDR2 SYDVKM. The CDR3 has 15 amino acids. V was clipped by 3 bases and J by 7 bases; unmatched bases: 8. The Oncomine TCR Beta short-read assay sequenced DNA from cultured CD4+ T cells. The source of extracted genomic DNA was cultured CD4+ T cells. MiXCR, run by TCRdb on the PCR reads, gives a single entry per CDR3 protein. This sample has 11,000 or so distinct CDR3 sequences; 40% occur once, and the top ten carry about a fifth.

The rearrangement links TRBV28 to TRBJ2-7; 11 bases fit TRBD2. The TCR sequence derives from a human donor in good health. The sample was CD4+ T cells from blood, cultured in vitro. CDR3 residues: CASSFLLAGEREQYF. As DNA, the CDR3 is TGTGCCAGCAGTTTTCTACTAGCGGGAGAGCGAGAGCAGTACTTC.